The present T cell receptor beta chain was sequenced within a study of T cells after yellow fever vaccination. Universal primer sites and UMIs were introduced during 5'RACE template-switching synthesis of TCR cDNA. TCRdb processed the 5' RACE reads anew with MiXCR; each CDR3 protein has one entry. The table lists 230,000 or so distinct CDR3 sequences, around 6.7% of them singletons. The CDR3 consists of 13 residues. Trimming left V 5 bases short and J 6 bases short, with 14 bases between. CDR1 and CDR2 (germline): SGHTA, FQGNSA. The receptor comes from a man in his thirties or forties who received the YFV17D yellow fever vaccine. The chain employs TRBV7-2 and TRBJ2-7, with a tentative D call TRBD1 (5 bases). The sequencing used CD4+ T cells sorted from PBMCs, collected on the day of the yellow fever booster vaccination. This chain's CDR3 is CASSDRPSAEQYF. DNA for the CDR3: TGTGCCAGCAGCGACAGACCCTCGGCCGAGCAGTACTTC.